What follows are 24 T cell receptor beta chains derived from one specimen sequenced in a study of T cells in Graves' hyperthyroidism and ophthalmopathy (dated by TCRdb to between 2018 and 2021). The library was prepared using multiplex PCR. This sample was sequenced with an Illumina HiSeq 2000. Amplification of TCR beta CDR3 regions was carried out from RNA transcripts. The TCR CDR3 was subjected to a first round of RT-PCR using the HTBI primer set and the Qiagen OneStep RT-PCR kit. In-frame beta chains were kept once TCRdb had trimmed the public reads at Q25 with fastp and called clones with MiXCR. Here each entry gathers all rows of one CDR3 protein and keeps the most common genes and DNA. The sample yields hundreds of thousands of distinct CDR3 sequences; 16% were counted once. Around 30% of the sample is held by the ten biggest clonotypes. The sample was blood. The receptor source for this set is a woman aged 18-30 years with Graves' ophthalmopathy.

This clonotype showed up many times. The gene calls are TRBV6-2 or TRBV6-3 and TRBJ2-7, with TRBD2 as a possible D gene (6 bases). V lost 2 bases and J 4 bases, leaving 18 bases between the germline ends. The CDR3 is 16 residues long. The germline V gene encodes CDR1 MNHEY and CDR2 SVGEGT. The CDR3 DNA follows: TGTGCCAGCAGTTACGCCGGATTGGGGGGAAGGTACGAGCAGTACTTC. It encodes CASSYAGLGGRYEQYF.

At least ten counts were recorded for this clonotype. The V call is TRBV5-1, the J call TRBJ1-2, with TRBD1 matching 7 bases. CDR1 SGHRS and CDR2 YFSETQ come from the germline V gene. The CDR3 extends over 14 amino acids. Trimming cost V 3 bases and J 7 bases; bases outside gene matches: 9. For the CDR3, the DNA is TGCGCCAGCAGCTCGACAGGGCGACCGTCTGGCTACACCTTC. Amino acid sequence: CASSSTGRPSGYTF.

This sequence joins TRBV29-1 and TRBJ2-7, with 15 bases matching TRBD2. After removal of 6 bases from V and 0 bases from J, the junction contained 18 bases not matched to a gene. The CDR3 has 20 residues. Germline V gene lookup returns CDR1 SQVTM and CDR2 ANQGSEA. The CDR3 loop is CSVSYPGTSGRSRSSYEQYF. The DNA of the CDR3 is TGCAGCGTCTCCTACCCCGGGACTAGCGGGAGGTCCCGAAGCTCCTACGAGCAGTACTTC.

This clonotype was seen repeatedly, ten times or more. The J gene is TRBJ1-1, the V gene TRBV14, with D perhaps TRBD1 (5 bases). Germline-derived CDR1 and CDR2 are SGHDN and FVKESK. V dropped 4 bases and J dropped 1 base, with 10 bases sitting between them. CDR3 length: 14 residues. The CDR3 DNA reads TGTGCCAGCAGCCGATTGGGGACGAACACTGAAGCTTTCTTT. The encoded protein is CASSRLGTNTEAFF.

The table lists this clonotype with many counts. This rearrangement joins TRBV15 to TRBJ2-3; 11 bases align to TRBD2. V shed 1 base, J shed 5 bases, and the junction held 8 bases outside the gene matches. The germline V gene encodes CDR1 LNHNV and CDR2 YYDKDF (reference sequence). This CDR3 has 17 residues. This CDR3 reads CATSRGGLAGGGDTQYF. CDR3 coding DNA: TGTGCCACCAGCAGAGGAGGCTTAGCGGGAGGGGGAGATACGCAGTATTTT.

This clonotype has only a few counts. CDR3 sequence: CASSQSGTSSTGELFF. In nucleotides, the CDR3 is TGTGCCAGCAGCCAGTCCGGGACATCGAGCACCGGGGAGCTGTTTTTT. The chain employs TRBV3-1 and TRBJ2-2; D is possibly TRBD1 (6 bases). Per germline, CDR1 LGHDT and CDR2 YNNKEL (reference sequence). The ends were cut back, 3 bases at V and 4 bases at J, with 15 bases in the middle. This CDR3 region has 16 residues.

The genes are TRBV28 and TRBJ1-1; the match to TRBD1 covers 8 bases. The CDR3 extends over 15 amino acids. V shed 4 bases and J 11 bases; nucleotides not matched to a gene: 15. CDR1 is MDHEN, CDR2 SYDVKM, per germline. This chain's CDR3 is CASSSPGTGRKEAFF. The CDR3 coding sequence is TGTGCCAGCAGTTCTCCGGGGACAGGCCGCAAGGAGGCTTTCTTT.

This clonotype was recorded many times. As DNA, the CDR3 is TGCAGTGCTCCCACACCTCCGGGACAGGGAATATACTATGGCTACACCTTC. Its protein product is CSAPTPPGQGIYYGYTF. V is TRBV20-1 and J is TRBJ1-2; 9 nucleotides line up with TRBD1. With V trimmed by 5 bases and J by 3 bases, 16 bases remained unmatched. CDR1 and CDR2 (germline): DFQATT, SNEGSKA (reference sequence). This CDR3 is built from 17 residues.

The chain combines TRBV19 with TRBJ2-1; D might be TRBD1 (6 bases). Germline V gives CDR1 LNHDA, CDR2 SQIVND (reference sequence). Trimming pared 8 bases from V and 8 bases from J, leaving 19 bases between. The CDR3 spans 14 residues. The CDR3 DNA reads TGTGCCAGTGGTGAGGGGACATGGATCGATGAGCAGTTCTTC. Amino acid sequence: CASGEGTWIDEQFF.

In this sample, this clonotype turned up many times. V gene TRBV5-1 combines with J gene TRBJ2-4; either TRBD1 or TRBD2 may supply D (5 bases each). The CDR3 has 14 amino acids. Germline lookup yields CDR1 SGHRS and CDR2 YFSETQ. With 0 bases removed from V and 4 bases from J, the gap between germline ends came to 8 bases. CDR3 DNA sequence: TGCGCCAGCAGCTTGGAGGGGAGTAAAAACATTCAGTACTTC. It encodes CASSLEGSKNIQYF.

This clonotype occurred many times. This chain links TRBV28 with TRBJ2-5, with TRBD2 identical over 7 bases. The CDR3 spans 16 residues. Germline trimming cut 4 bases from V and 0 bases from J; bases unmatched to any gene: 8. Germline CDR1 is MDHEN and CDR2 is SYDVKM. CDR3: CASSYGGGGHQETQYF. Here the CDR3 DNA reads TGTGCCAGCAGTTATGGGGGGGGTGGACACCAAGAGACCCAGTACTTC.

This clonotype was observed many times. V gene TRBV29-1 combines with J gene TRBJ2-3; 7 nucleotides match TRBD2. This CDR3 spans 14 amino acids. Per germline, CDR1 SQVTM and CDR2 ANQGSEA. Losses at the gene ends were 4 bases for V and 0 bases for J; bases not matched to a gene: 4. CDR3 nucleotide sequence: TGCAGCGTTGTGATAGCGGGTAGCACAGATACGCAGTATTTT. It translates to CSVVIAGSTDTQYF.

This clonotype appeared many times. The V call is TRBV12-5, the J call TRBJ2-7, with a weak D call TRBD1 (6 bases). The CDR3 runs 14 residues. Deletions cut 0 bases from V and 4 bases from J, with 10 bases between. Germline CDR1 LGHNT, CDR2 FRNRAP. The CDR3 loop is CASGLVLGAYEQYF. CDR3 bases: TGTGCTAGTGGTTTGGTACTGGGGGCTTACGAGCAGTACTTC.

The V gene is TRBV7-2, the J gene TRBJ2-3; 10 bases are a match to TRBD1. The CDR3 covers 18 residues. J gave up 5 bases and V 1 base, and 12 bases lay outside the gene matches. The germline gives CDR1 SGHTA, CDR2 FQGNSA. The CDR3 loop is CASSLGGGGTGAGDTQYF. CDR3 nucleotides: TGTGCCAGCAGCTTAGGCGGGGGAGGGACAGGGGCGGGAGATACGCAGTATTTT.

This clonotype was picked up many times. The chain links TRBV19 to TRBJ2-1; TRBD1 might be the D (6 bases). Germline values: CDR1 LNHDA, CDR2 SQIVND (reference sequence). The CDR3 contains 17 residues. Between the trimmed V and J ends, which lost 3 bases and 4 bases, there was a span of 19 bases. The CDR3 nucleotides read TGTGCCAGTAGTATGACAGGCAGTCCTTTGCCATACAATGAGCAGTTCTTC. Translation: CASSMTGSPLPYNEQFF.

This clonotype appeared a few times. A much larger clone lies one base from this, so it may be a read error. The rearrangement uses TRBV5-4 and TRBJ2-1; D not certain. Trimming left V 3 bases short and J 4 bases short, with 5 bases between. The CDR3 contains 12 residues. Germline V gene sequence: CDR1 SGHNT, CDR2 YYREEE (reference sequence). Written as DNA, the CDR3 is TGTGCCAGCAGCTCGGATTACAATGAGCAGTTCTTC. Its translation is CASSSDYNEQFF.

The sample holds many counts of this clonotype. This chain links TRBV20-1 with TRBJ2-4, with unresolved D. Looked up from germline, CDR1 is DFQATT and CDR2 is SNEGSKA (reference sequence). CDR3 length equals 13 residues. V dropped 3 bases and J dropped 2 bases, with 8 bases sitting between them. The CDR3 DNA follows: TGCAGTGCTAGCGGCAGACCCAAAAACATTCAGTACTTC. Translation gives CSASGRPKNIQYF.

The table lists this clonotype with a few counts. J is TRBJ1-2 and V is TRBV19; tentatively, D is TRBD1 (5 bases). The CDR3 runs to 14 residues. In germline, CDR1 is LNHDA, CDR2 SQIVND (reference sequence). V was clipped by 1 base and J by 8 bases, with 14 bases between them. This CDR3 reads CASSIADTRGGYTF. The DNA for the CDR3 is TGTGCCAGTAGTATAGCGGACACCCGAGGCGGCTACACCTTC. Supplemented by reference TRBV19 and TRBJ1-2, the full variable domain reads DGGITQSPKYLFRKEGQNVTLSCEQNLNHDAMYWYRQDPGQGLRLIYYSQIVNDFQKGDIAEGYSVSREKKESFPLTVTSAQKNPTAFYLCASSIADTRGGYTFGSGTRLTVV.

The sample holds many counts of this clonotype. This chain connects TRBV9 to TRBJ2-1; D is undetermined. Germline V CDR1 and CDR2: SGDLS, YYNGEE. This CDR3 contains 16 residues. V was clipped by 0 bases and J by 8 bases, with 18 bases between them. CDR3 loop: CASSVAGQSPVDEQFF. In DNA, the CDR3 is TGTGCCAGCAGCGTAGCGGGCCAGTCGCCAGTCGATGAGCAGTTCTTC. The complete variable domain, with remaining parts taken from reference TRBV9 and TRBJ2-1, reads DSGVTQTPKHLITATGQRVTLRCSPRSGDLSVYWYQQSLDQGLQFLIQYYNGEERAKGNILERFSAQQFPDLHSELNLSSLELGDSALYFCASSVAGQSPVDEQFFGPGTRLTVL.

The J gene is TRBJ1-1, the V gene TRBV7-9; 8 nucleotides line up with TRBD1. The germline CDR1 and CDR2 sequences are SEHNR and FQNEAQ (reference sequence). With 5 bases clipped from V and 1 base from J, the junction kept 9 bases outside the gene matches. CDR3 size: 16 residues. The chain's CDR3 is CASSRRTGTGNTEAFF. The CDR3 DNA is TGTGCCAGCAGCCGCAGGACAGGGACGGGGAACACTGAAGCTTTCTTT. Together with reference TRBV7-9 and TRBJ1-1, the CDR3 gives the full variable domain: DTGVSQNPRHKITKRGQNVTFRCDPISEHNRLYWYRQTLGQGPEFLTYFQNEAQLEKSRLLSDRFSAERPKGSFSTLEIQRTEQGDSAMYLCASSRRTGTGNTEAFFGQGTRLTVV.

This clonotype was seen only a few times. The V gene is TRBV25-1, the J gene TRBJ2-1; D remains unclear. In germline, CDR1 is MGHDK, CDR2 SYGVNS. The CDR3 consists of 14 residues. V lost 1 base and J 5 bases, leaving 9 bases between the germline ends. DNA of the CDR3: TGTGCCAGCAGTGAATCTAGGATGGACAATGAGCAGTTCTTC. It codes for CASSESRMDNEQFF.

In its sample, this clonotype was seen many times. This sequence joins TRBV20-1 and TRBJ2-7, with TRBD2 identical over 11 bases. Germline values: CDR1 DFQATT, CDR2 SNEGSKA (reference sequence). CDR3 length equals 16 residues. Trimming at V came to 0 bases and at J to 3 bases, leaving 7 bases not matched to a gene. The CDR3 bases are TGCAGTGCTAGAGACCAGGCTAGCGGGAGGCTCTACGAGCAGTACTTC. This encodes CSARDQASGRLYEQYF.

This clonotype was seen many times. The chain carries TRBV7-8 and TRBJ1-3; perhaps TRBD1 as D (5 bases). Trimming took off 5 bases at V and 0 bases at J, with 8 bases between the two ends. There are 14 residues in the CDR3. Germline CDR1 SGHVS, CDR2 FQNEAQ. CDR3 coding DNA: TGTGCCAGCAGCCTCAGGGTCTCTGGAAACACCATATATTTT. It codes for CASSLRVSGNTIYF.

This clonotype appeared many times. The chain uses TRBV14 and TRBJ1-5, with D unresolved. This CDR3 is built from 13 residues. The germline CDR1 and CDR2 sequences are SGHDN and FVKESK. Trimming shortened V by 2 bases and J by 9 bases, and 11 bases separated the two germline ends. The CDR3 DNA sequence: TGTGCCAGCAGCCAATTTGCAATGGCGCCCCAGCATTTT. It translates to CASSQFAMAPQHF.